The rows below give T cell receptor beta chains drawn from one sample of a study of blood T cell repertoires in COVID-19. The method was immunoSEQ multiplex PCR; TCRdb's version includes in-frame clones alone and lacks a portion of them. The sample includes about 78,000 clones, 90% of them seen just once. The specimen was peripheral blood. The receptors derive from a woman aged 80 or older with active or convalescent COVID-19. Both conserved end residues are part of each CDR3. Each record gives: CDR3 protein, CDR3 DNA, clone size, J gene, V gene, D gene. D genes are given only for firm matches. Size values are once, few and many counts, or a class for expanded clones, and some rows have none.

CAWSSSGPPNTIYF TGTGCCTGGAGCTCTAGCGGACCTCCGAACACCATATATTTT NA TRBJ1-3 TRBV30 NA
CASTQRRTGSNTEAFF TGTGCCAGCACCCAAAGAAGGACAGGGTCGAACACTGAAGCTTTCTTT NA TRBJ1-1 TRBV7-8 TRBD1
CASSISGQGVYEQYF TGTGCCAGTAGTATTTCAGGACAGGGTGTCTACGAGCAGTACTTC NA TRBJ2-7 TRBV19 TRBD1
CASSLWFKRVTSYEQYF TGTGCCAGCAGCTTATGGTTTAAGCGGGTAACCTCCTACGAGCAGTACTTC NA TRBJ2-7 TRBV28 NA
CASSRVGSGRVETQYF TGTGCCAGCAGCCGCGTGGGTAGCGGGAGGGTTGAGACCCAGTACTTC NA TRBJ2-5 TRBV7-2 TRBD2
CASIRKGAYNSPLHF TGTGCCAGCATTCGCAAGGGGGCTTATAATTCACCCCTCCACTTT NA TRBJ1-6 TRBV11-1 TRBD1
CASSWDRWDSPLHF TGTGCCAGCAGCTGGGACAGGTGGGATTCACCCCTCCACTTT NA TRBJ1-6 TRBV5-6 TRBD1
CAITRDRDSNEQFF TGTGCCATCACTAGGGACAGGGACTCCAATGAGCAGTTCTTC NA TRBJ2-1 TRBV10-3 TRBD1
CASSLVPGGEYEQYF TGTGCCAGCAGCTTAGTACCGGGGGGGGAATACGAGCAGTACTTC NA TRBJ2-7 TRBV7-2 TRBD2
CASSLTGGSYNEQFF TGTGCCAGCAGCTTGACAGGGGGATCCTACAATGAGCAGTTCTTC NA TRBJ2-1 TRBV7-8 TRBD1
CASSSTGTSGPYEQYF TGTGCCAGCAGTTCCACCGGGACTAGCGGGCCCTACGAGCAGTACTTC NA TRBJ2-7 TRBV28 TRBD2
CASTRENRGNEQFF TGTGCCAGCACGAGGGAGAACAGGGGAAATGAGCAGTTCTTC NA TRBJ2-1 TRBV2 TRBD1
CASSSNRGAYGYTF TGTGCCAGCAGCTCGAACAGGGGGGCCTATGGCTACACCTTC NA TRBJ1-2 TRBV7-9 TRBD1
CASSPPEGDSYEQYF TGTGCCAGCTCACCACCCGAGGGAGACTCCTACGAGCAGTACTTC NA TRBJ2-7 TRBV18 NA
CASSHDRGKSGNTIYF TGTGCCAGCAGCCACGACAGGGGAAAGTCTGGAAACACCATATATTTT NA TRBJ1-3 TRBV28 TRBD1
CASTANPTGNYGYTF TGTGCCAGCACCGCTAACCCGACAGGGAACTATGGCTACACCTTC NA TRBJ1-2 TRBV27 TRBD1
CASSQGFPGQLAYEQYF TGTGCCAGCAGCCAAGGATTCCCGGGACAGCTAGCCTACGAGCAGTACTTC NA TRBJ2-7 TRBV3-1/TRBV3-2 TRBD1
CASSEEEGRQPQHF TGTGCCAGCAGTGAAGAGGAGGGGCGTCAGCCCCAGCATTTT NA TRBJ1-5 TRBV2 NA
CASSATGGWTEAFF TGTGCCAGCAGTGCGACAGGGGGCTGGACTGAAGCTTTCTTT NA TRBJ1-1 TRBV28 TRBD1
CASSLATVNTEAFF TGTGCCAGCAGCTTAGCGACAGTGAACACTGAAGCTTTCTTT NA TRBJ1-1 TRBV7-8 NA
CASSVGTSGSGDTQYF TGTGCCAGCAGCGTAGGAACTAGCGGGAGTGGAGATACGCAGTATTTT NA TRBJ2-3 TRBV9 TRBD2
CASSGILAGAADTQYF TGTGCCAGCAGCGGAATCCTAGCGGGAGCAGCAGATACGCAGTATTTT NA TRBJ2-3 TRBV27 TRBD2
CASSLRTGEYNEQFF TGCGCCAGCAGCTTGAGGACAGGGGAATACAATGAGCAGTTCTTC once TRBJ2-1 TRBV5-1 TRBD1
CASSVPGLGGTDTQYF TGTGCCAGCAGCGTGCCGGGACTAGGAGGTACAGATACGCAGTATTTT NA TRBJ2-3 TRBV5-4 TRBD2
CSFTGGLGNEQFF TGCAGCTTTACGGGGGGGCTGGGCAATGAGCAGTTCTTC NA TRBJ2-1 TRBV29-1 TRBD2
CASSPPTQQTEKLFF TGTGCCAGCTCACCACCGACACAGCAGACTGAAAAACTGTTTTTT NA TRBJ1-4 TRBV18 NA
CASSYGPGGNQPQHF TGTGCCAGCAGTTACGGGCCAGGGGGCAATCAGCCCCAGCATTTT NA TRBJ1-5 TRBV6-5 NA
CASSLVLAASENTIYF TGTGCCAGCAGCTTAGTTCTTGCGGCCAGCGAAAACACCATATATTTT NA TRBJ1-3 TRBV7-9 NA
CASSIGLAGWNEQFF TGTGCCAGCAGCATCGGACTAGCGGGATGGAATGAGCAGTTCTTC NA TRBJ2-1 TRBV7-6 TRBD2
CASRTTGETGELFF TGTGCCAGTAGGACGACAGGGGAAACCGGGGAGCTGTTTTTT NA TRBJ2-2 TRBV19 TRBD1
CASSSSGIPTGELFF TGTGCCAGCAGCTCTAGCGGGATTCCCACCGGGGAGCTGTTTTTT NA TRBJ2-2 TRBV9 TRBD2
CASSPPGDSEKLFF TGTGCCAGCTCACCACCCGGGGACAGCGAAAAACTGTTTTTT few TRBJ1-4 TRBV18 TRBD1
CASSGKAGPFGELFF TGTGCCAGCAGTGGGAAAGCGGGCCCCTTCGGGGAGCTGTTTTTT NA TRBJ2-2 TRBV6-6 NA
CASSYARGEQYF TGTGCCAGCAGTTACGCCAGGGGCGAGCAGTACTTC NA TRBJ2-7 TRBV6-6 NA
CASSPLGETQYF TGTGCCAGCTCACCACTCGGGGAGACCCAGTACTTC NA TRBJ2-5 TRBV18 NA
CASSQQWLSTDTQYF TGCGCCAGCAGTCAACAGTGGCTTAGCACAGATACGCAGTATTTT NA TRBJ2-3 TRBV4-3 NA
CASSFDRGLEETQYF TGTGCCAGCAGCTTTGACAGGGGGCTCGAAGAGACCCAGTACTTC NA TRBJ2-5 TRBV5-4 TRBD1
CASRTNSGRASEQFF TGTGCCAGCAGGACAAATAGCGGGAGGGCCAGTGAGCAGTTCTTC NA TRBJ2-1 TRBV28 TRBD2
CASSPQGLQGYTDTQYF TGTGCCAGCAGCCCGCAGGGGTTGCAGGGATACACAGATACGCAGTATTTT NA TRBJ2-3 TRBV7-6 NA
CASSAGNVYGYTF TGTGCCAGCAGCGCAGGGAACGTCTATGGCTACACCTTC NA TRBJ1-2 TRBV11-2 NA
CASSLGLAGGGNEQFF TGTGCCAGCAGCTTAGGGCTAGCGGGAGGTGGCAATGAGCAGTTCTTC NA TRBJ2-1 TRBV11-3 TRBD2
CASSESLARNNEQFF TGTGCCAGCAGTGAATCCCTAGCGAGGAACAATGAGCAGTTCTTC NA TRBJ2-1 TRBV6-1 NA
CASSPDRRTNTEAFF TGTGCCAGCAGCCCTGACAGACGAACTAATACTGAAGCTTTCTTT NA TRBJ1-1 TRBV9 NA
CASRRDRSLGYTF TGTGCCAGCAGGCGGGACAGGAGTTTGGGCTACACCTTC NA TRBJ1-2 TRBV16 TRBD1
CAWSVGEFFSNQPQHF TGTGCCTGGAGTGTAGGAGAATTTTTTAGCAATCAGCCCCAGCATTTT NA TRBJ1-5 TRBV30 NA
CASSLNGGSRYEQYF TGTGCCAGCAGCTTAAATGGGGGCTCTCGGTACGAGCAGTACTTC NA TRBJ2-7 TRBV7-3 NA
CSVEGGQGANEQYF TGCAGCGTTGAAGGGGGGCAGGGGGCCAACGAGCAGTACTTC NA TRBJ2-7 TRBV29-1 TRBD1
CASSLYPGVNEQYF TGTGCCAGCAGTTTATACCCAGGGGTGAACGAGCAGTACTTC NA TRBJ2-7 TRBV28 NA
CASSPSAGVETQYF TGTGCCAGCAGCCCATCGGCGGGAGTAGAGACCCAGTACTTC NA TRBJ2-5 TRBV7-8 TRBD2
CASARGGRPETQYF TGTGCCAGTGCCCGCGGCGGGAGACCAGAGACCCAGTACTTC NA TRBJ2-5 TRBV19 TRBD2
CASSVETGYNEKLFF TGTGCCAGCAGCGTAGAAACAGGGTATAATGAAAAACTGTTTTTT NA TRBJ1-4 TRBV9 NA
CASSLYGSRETQYF TGTGCCAGCAGCTTATACGGGTCAAGAGAGACCCAGTACTTC NA TRBJ2-5 TRBV7-6 NA
CASSLEEGYGYTF TGTGCCAGCAGCTTGGAGGAGGGGTATGGCTACACCTTC NA TRBJ1-2 TRBV7-2 NA